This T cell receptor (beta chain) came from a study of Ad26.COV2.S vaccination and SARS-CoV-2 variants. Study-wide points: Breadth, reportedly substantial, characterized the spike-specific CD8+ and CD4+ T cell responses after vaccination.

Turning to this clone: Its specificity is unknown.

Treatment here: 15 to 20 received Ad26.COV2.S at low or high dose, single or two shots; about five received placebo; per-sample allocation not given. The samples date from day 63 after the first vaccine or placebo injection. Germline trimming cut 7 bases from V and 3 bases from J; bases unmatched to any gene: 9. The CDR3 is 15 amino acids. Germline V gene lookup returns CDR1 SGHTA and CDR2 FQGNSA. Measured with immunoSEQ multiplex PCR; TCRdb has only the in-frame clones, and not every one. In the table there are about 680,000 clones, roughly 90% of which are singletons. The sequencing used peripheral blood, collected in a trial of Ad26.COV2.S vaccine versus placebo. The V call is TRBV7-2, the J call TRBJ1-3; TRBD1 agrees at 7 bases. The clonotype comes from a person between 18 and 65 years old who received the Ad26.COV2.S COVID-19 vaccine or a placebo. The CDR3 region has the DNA TGTGCCAGCACCGTTGACAGGGCACATGGAAACACCATATATTTT. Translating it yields CASTVDRAHGNTIYF.